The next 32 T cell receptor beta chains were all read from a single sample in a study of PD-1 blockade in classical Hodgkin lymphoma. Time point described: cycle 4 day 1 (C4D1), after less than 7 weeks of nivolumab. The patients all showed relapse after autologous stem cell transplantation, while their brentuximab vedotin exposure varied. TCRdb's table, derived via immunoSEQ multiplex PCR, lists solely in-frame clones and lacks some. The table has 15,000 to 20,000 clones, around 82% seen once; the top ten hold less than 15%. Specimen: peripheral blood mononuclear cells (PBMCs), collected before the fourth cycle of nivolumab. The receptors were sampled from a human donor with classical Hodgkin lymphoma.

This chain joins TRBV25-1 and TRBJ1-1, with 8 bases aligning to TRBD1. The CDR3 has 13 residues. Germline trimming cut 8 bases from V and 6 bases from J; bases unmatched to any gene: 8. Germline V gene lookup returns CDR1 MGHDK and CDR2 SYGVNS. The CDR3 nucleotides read TGTGCCAGCGTCGACAGGGGTGGGGCTGAAGCTTTCTTT. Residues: CASVDRGGAEAFF.

CDR3 bases: TGTGCCAGCAGCTTAGCCCCCGGTCTGAACACTGAAGCTTTCTTT. Its translation: CASSLAPGLNTEAFF. This chain links TRBV7-8 with TRBJ1-1; no reliable D call. The CDR3 length is 15 residues. In germline, CDR1 is SGHVS, CDR2 FQNEAQ. Trimming cost V 0 bases and J 0 bases, with 8 bases left between them.

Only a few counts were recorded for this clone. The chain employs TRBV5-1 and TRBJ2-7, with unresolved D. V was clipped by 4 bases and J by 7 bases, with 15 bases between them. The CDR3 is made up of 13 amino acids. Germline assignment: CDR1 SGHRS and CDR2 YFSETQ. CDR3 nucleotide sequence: TGCGCCAGCAGCGACGGATCATTAGGTGAGCAGTACTTC. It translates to CASSDGSLGEQYF.

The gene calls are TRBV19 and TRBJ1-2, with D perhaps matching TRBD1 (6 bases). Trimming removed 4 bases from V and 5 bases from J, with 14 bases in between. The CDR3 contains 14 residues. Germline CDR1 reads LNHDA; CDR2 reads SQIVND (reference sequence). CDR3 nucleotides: TGTGCCAGTAGTACGGCCCAGGGGTTTTATGGCTACACCTTC. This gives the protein CASSTAQGFYGYTF. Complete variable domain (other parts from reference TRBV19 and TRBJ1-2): DGGITQSPKYLFRKEGQNVTLSCEQNLNHDAMYWYRQDPGQGLRLIYYSQIVNDFQKGDIAEGYSVSREKKESFPLTVTSAQKNPTAFYLCASSTAQGFYGYTFGSGTRLTVV.

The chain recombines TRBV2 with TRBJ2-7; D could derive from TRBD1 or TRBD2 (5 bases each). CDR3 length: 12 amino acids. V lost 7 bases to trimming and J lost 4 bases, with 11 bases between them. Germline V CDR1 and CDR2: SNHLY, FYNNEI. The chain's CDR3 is CASTKGEYEQYF. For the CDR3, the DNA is TGTGCCAGCACAAAAGGGGAGTACGAGCAGTACTTC.

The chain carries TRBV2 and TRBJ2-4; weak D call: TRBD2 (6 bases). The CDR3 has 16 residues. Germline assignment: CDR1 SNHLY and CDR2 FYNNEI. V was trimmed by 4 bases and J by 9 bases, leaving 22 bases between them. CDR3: CASSASYGYAGGIQYF. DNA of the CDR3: TGTGCCAGCAGTGCAAGTTATGGGTACGCCGGGGGCATTCAGTACTTC.

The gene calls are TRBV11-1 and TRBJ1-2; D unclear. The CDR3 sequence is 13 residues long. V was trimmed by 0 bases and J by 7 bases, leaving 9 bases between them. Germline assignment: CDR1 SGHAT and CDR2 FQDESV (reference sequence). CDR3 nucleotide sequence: TGTGCCAGCAGCTTAGCAGTTGGTGGTGGCTACACCTTC. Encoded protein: CASSLAVGGGYTF.

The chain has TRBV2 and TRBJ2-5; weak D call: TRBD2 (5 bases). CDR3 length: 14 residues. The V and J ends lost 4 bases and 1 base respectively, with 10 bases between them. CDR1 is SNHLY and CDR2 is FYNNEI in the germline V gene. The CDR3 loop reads CASSAGWTQETQYF. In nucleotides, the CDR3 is TGTGCCAGCAGTGCGGGGTGGACCCAAGAGACCCAGTACTTC.

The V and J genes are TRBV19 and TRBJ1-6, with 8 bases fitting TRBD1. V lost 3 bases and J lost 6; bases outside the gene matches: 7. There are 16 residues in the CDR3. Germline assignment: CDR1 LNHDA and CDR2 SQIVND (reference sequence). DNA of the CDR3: TGTGCCAGTAGTATCCGACAGGGGCCCAGTAATTCACCCCTCCACTTT. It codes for CASSIRQGPSNSPLHF.

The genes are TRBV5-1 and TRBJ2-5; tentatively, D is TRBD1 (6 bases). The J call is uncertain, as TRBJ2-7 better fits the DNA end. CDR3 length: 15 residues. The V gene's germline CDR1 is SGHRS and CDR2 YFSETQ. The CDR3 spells CASSLQGQGTYEQYF. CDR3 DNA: TGCGCCAGCAGCTTGCAGGGTCAGGGGACGTACGAGCAGTACTTC.

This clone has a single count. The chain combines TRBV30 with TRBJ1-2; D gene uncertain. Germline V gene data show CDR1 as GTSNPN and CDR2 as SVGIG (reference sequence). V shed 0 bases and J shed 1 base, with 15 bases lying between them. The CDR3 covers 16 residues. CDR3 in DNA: TGTGCCTGGAGTGTAGCGGTGGGGATAAATAACTATGGCTACACCTTC. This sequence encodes CAWSVAVGINNYGYTF. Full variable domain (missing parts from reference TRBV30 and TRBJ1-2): SQTIHQWPATLVQPVGSPLSLECTVEGTSNPNLYWYRQAAGRGLQLLFYSVGIGQISSEVPQNLSASRPQDRQFILSSKKLLLSDSGFYLCAWSVAVGINNYGYTFGSGTRLTVV.

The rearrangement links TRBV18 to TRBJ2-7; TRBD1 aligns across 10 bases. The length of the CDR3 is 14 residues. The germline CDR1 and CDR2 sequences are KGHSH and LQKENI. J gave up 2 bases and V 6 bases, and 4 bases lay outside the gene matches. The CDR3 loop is CASSRTGGTYEQYF. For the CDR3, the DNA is TGTGCCAGCTCCCGGACAGGGGGAACCTACGAGCAGTACTTC.

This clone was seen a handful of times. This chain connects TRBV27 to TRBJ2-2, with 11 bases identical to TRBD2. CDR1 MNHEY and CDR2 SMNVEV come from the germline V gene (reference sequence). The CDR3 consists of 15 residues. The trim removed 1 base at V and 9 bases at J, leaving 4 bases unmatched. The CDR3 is CASSLWLAGGRELFF. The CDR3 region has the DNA TGTGCCAGCAGTTTATGGTTAGCGGGGGGGCGGGAGCTGTTTTTT.

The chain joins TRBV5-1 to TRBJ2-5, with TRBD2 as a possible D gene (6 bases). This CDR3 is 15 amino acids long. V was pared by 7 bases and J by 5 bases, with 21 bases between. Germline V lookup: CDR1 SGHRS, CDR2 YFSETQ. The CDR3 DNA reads TGCGCCAGCTCACCCCTCGGGGGTACGTCGGAGACCCAGTACTTC. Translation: CASSPLGGTSETQYF.

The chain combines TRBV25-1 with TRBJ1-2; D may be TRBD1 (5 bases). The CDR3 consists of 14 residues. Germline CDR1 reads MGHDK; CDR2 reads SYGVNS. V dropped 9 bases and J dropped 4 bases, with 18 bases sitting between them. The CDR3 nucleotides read TGTGCCAGTGGGCAGGGACCCGCTGGCTATGGCTACACCTTC. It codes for CASGQGPAGYGYTF.

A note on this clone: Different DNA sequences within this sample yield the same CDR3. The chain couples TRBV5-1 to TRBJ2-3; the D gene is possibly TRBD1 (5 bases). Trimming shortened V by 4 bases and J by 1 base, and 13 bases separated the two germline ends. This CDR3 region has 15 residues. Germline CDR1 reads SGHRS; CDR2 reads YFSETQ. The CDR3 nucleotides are TGCGCCAGCAGCCTACAGGACCCTCGCACAGATACGCAGTATTTT. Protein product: CASSLQDPRTDTQYF.

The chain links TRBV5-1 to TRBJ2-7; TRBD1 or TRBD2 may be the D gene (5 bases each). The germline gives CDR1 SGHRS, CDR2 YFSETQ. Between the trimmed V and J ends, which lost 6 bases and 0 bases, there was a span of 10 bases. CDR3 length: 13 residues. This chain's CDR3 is CASNSGLSYEQYF. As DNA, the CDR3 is TGCGCCAGCAATTCGGGGCTCTCCTACGAGCAGTACTTC.

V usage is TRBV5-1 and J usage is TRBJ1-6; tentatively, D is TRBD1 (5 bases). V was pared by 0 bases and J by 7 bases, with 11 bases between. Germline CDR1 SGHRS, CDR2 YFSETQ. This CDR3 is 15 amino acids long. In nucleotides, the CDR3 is TGCGCCAGCAGCTTGGTGCCGGGGGAGAATTCACCCCTCCACTTT. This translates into CASSLVPGENSPLHF.

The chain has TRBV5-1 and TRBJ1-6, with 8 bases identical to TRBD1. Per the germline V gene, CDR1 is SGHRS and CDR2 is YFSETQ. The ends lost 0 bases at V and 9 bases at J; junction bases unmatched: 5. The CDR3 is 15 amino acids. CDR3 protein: CASSLDRTGSSPLHF. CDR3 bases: TGCGCCAGCAGCTTGGATCGGACAGGGAGTTCACCCCTCCACTTT.

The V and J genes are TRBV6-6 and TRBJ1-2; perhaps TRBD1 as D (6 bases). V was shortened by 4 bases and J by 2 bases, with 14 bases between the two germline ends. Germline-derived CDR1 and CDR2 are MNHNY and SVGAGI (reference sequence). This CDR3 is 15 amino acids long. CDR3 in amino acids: CASSSPGQLNYGYTF. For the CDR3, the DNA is TGTGCCAGCAGTTCCCCCGGACAGTTAAACTATGGCTACACCTTC.

CDR3 loop: CASSLAAGGPNTEAFF. The CDR3 DNA reads as TGCGCCAGCAGCTTGGCGGCAGGGGGCCCTAACACTGAAGCTTTCTTT. This chain uses TRBV5-1 with TRBJ1-1; 8 nucleotides align to TRBD1. The ends lost 0 bases at V and 2 bases at J; junction bases unmatched: 6. Germline values: CDR1 SGHRS, CDR2 YFSETQ. This CDR3 region has 16 residues. The whole variable domain, remainder taken from reference TRBV5-1 and TRBJ1-1, is KAGVTQTPRYLIKTRGQQVTLSCSPISGHRSVSWYQQTPGQGLQFLFEYFSETQRNKGNFPGRFSGRQFSNSRSEMNVSTLELGDSALYLCASSLAAGGPNTEAFFGQGTRLTVV.

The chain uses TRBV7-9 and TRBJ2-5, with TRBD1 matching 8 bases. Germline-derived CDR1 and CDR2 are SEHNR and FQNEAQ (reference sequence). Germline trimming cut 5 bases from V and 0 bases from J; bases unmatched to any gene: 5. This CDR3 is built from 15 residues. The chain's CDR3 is CASSPDRAYQETQYF. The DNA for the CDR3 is TGTGCCAGCAGCCCGGACAGGGCGTACCAAGAGACCCAGTACTTC.

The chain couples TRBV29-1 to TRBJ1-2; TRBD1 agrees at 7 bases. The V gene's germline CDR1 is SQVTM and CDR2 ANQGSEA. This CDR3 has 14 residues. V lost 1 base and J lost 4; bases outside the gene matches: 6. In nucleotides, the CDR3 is TGCAGCGTTGAAGGGTTTACAGGGGTCTATGGCTACACCTTC. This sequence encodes CSVEGFTGVYGYTF.

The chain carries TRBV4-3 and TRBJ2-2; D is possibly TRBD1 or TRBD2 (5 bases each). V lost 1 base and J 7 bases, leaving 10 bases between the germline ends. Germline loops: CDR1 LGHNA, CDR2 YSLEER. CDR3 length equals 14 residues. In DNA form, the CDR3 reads TGCGCCAGCAGCCAAGCTGGGGGTTTCGGGGAGCTGTTTTTT. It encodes CASSQAGGFGELFF.

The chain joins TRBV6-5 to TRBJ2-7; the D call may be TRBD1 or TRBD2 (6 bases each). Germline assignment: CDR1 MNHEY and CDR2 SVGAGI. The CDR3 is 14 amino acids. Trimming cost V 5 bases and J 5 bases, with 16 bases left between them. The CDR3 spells CASSPRGLSDEQYF. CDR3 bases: TGTGCCAGCAGTCCTCGGGGGCTTTCCGACGAGCAGTACTTC.

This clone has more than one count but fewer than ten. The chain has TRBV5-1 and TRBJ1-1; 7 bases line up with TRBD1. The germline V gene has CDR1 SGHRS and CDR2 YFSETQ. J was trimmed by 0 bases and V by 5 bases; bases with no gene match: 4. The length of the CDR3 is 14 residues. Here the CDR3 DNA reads TGCGCCAGCAGTGGGGGACAGTTGAACACTGAAGCTTTCTTT. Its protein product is CASSGGQLNTEAFF.

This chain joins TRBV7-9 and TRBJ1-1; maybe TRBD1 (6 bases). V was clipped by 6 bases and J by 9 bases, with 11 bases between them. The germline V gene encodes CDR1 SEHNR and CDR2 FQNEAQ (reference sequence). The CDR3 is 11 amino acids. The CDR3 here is CASRETGKAFF. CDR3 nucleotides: TGTGCCAGCAGGGAAACAGGGAAAGCTTTCTTT.

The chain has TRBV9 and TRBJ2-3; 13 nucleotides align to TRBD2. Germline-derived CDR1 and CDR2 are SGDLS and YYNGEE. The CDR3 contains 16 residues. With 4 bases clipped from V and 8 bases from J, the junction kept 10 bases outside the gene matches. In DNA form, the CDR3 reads TGTGCCAGCAGCTCCTGGACTAGCGGGGGAGATTCTACGCAGTATTTT. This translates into CASSSWTSGGDSTQYF.

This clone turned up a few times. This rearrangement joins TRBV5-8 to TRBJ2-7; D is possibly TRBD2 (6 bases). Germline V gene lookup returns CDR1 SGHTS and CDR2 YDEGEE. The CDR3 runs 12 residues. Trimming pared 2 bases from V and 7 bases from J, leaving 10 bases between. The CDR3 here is CASSFYGGEQYF. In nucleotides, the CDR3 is TGTGCCAGCAGCTTCTATGGGGGGGAGCAGTACTTC.

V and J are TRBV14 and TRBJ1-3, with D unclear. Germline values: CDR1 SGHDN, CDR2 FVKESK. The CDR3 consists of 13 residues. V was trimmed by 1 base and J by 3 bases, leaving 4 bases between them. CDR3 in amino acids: CASSQVVGNTIYF. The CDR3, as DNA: TGTGCCAGCAGCCAAGTCGTTGGAAACACCATATATTTT.

CDR3 region: CAWSVPSRNEQFF. The CDR3 nucleotides read TGTGCCTGGAGTGTACCTAGCCGGAATGAGCAGTTCTTC. This chain joins TRBV30 and TRBJ2-1, with a possible D match to TRBD2 (5 bases). Germline V lookup: CDR1 GTSNPN, CDR2 SVGIG (reference sequence). Deletions cut 0 bases from V and 7 bases from J, with 10 bases between. The CDR3 consists of 13 residues.

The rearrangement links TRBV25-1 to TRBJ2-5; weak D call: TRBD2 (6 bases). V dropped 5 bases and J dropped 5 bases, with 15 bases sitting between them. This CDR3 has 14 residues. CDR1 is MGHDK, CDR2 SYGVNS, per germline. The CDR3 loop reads CASSQAGALETQYF. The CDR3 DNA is TGTGCCAGCAGTCAAGCGGGCGCTCTGGAGACCCAGTACTTC.